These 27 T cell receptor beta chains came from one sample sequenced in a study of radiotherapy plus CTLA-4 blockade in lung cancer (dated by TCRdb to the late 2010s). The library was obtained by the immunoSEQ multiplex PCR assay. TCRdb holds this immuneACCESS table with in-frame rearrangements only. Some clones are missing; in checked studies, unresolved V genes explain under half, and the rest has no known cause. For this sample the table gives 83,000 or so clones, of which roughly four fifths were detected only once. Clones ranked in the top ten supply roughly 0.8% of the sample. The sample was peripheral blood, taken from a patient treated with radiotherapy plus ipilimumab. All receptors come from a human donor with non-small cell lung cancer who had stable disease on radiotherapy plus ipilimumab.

The CDR3 DNA reads TGCGCCAGCAGCGTAGAGGGGGCTACCATGAACACTGAAGCTTTCTTT. Protein: CASSVEGATMNTEAFF. The J gene is TRBJ1-1, the V gene TRBV5-1; 7 nucleotides align to TRBD1. Germline trimming cut 4 bases from V and 0 bases from J; bases unmatched to any gene: 9. This CDR3 is 16 amino acids long. Germline CDR1 SGHRS, CDR2 YFSETQ.

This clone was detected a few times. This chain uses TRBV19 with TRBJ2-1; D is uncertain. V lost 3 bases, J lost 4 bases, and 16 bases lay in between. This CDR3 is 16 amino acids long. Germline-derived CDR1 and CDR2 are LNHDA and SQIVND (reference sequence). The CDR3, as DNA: TGTGCCAGTAGTATTCCCCGATCAAAATCGTACAATGAGCAGTTCTTC. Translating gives CASSIPRSKSYNEQFF.

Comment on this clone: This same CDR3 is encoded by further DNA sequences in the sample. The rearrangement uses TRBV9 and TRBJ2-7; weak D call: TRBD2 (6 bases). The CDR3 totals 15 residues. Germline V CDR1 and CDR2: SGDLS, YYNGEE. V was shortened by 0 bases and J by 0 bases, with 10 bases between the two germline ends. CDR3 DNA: TGTGCCAGCAGCGTAGGGGACTCCGGCTCCTACGAGCAGTACTTC. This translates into CASSVGDSGSYEQYF.

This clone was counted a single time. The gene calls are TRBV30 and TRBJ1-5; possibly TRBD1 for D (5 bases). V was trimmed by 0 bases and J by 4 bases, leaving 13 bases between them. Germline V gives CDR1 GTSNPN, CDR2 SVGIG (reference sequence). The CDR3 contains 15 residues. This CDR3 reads CAWSVRGGSNQPQHF. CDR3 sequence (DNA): TGTGCCTGGAGTGTACGTGGGGGGAGTAATCAGCCCCAGCATTTT.

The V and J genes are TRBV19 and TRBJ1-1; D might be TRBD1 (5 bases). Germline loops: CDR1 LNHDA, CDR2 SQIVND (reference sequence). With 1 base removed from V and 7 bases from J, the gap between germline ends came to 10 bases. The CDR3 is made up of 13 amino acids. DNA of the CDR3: TGTGCCAGTAGTATAGCGAGGGACTATGAAGCTTTCTTT. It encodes CASSIARDYEAFF.

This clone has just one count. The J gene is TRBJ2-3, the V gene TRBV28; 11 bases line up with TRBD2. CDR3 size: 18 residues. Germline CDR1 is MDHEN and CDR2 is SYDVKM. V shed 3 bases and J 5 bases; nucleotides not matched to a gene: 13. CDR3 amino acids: CASSFSPTSGRYGDTQYF. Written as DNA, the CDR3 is TGTGCCAGCAGTTTTTCCCCCACTAGCGGGAGATACGGAGATACGCAGTATTTT.

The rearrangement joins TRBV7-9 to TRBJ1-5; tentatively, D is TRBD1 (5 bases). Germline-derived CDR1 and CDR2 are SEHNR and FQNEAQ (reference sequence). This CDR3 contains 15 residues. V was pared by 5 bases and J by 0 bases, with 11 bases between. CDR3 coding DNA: TGTGCCAGCAGCGGGGACGGCTATAGCAATCAGCCCCAGCATTTT. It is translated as CASSGDGYSNQPQHF. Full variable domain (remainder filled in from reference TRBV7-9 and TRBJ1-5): DTGVSQNPRHKITKRGQNVTFRCDPISEHNRLYWYRQTLGQGPEFLTYFQNEAQLEKSRLLSDRFSAERPKGSFSTLEIQRTEQGDSAMYLCASSGDGYSNQPQHFGDGTRLSIL.

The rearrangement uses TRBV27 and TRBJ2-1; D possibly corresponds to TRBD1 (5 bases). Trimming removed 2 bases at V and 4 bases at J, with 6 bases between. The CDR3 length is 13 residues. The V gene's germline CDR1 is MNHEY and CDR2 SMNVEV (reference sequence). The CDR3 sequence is CASSLPGYNEQFF. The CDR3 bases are TGTGCCAGCAGTTTACCAGGGTACAATGAGCAGTTCTTC.

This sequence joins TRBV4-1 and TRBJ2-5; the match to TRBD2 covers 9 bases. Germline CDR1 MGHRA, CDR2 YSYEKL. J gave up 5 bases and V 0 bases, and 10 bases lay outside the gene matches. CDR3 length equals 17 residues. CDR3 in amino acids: CASSQETAGGAHETQYF. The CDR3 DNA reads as TGCGCCAGCAGCCAAGAGACAGCGGGGGGTGCCCATGAGACCCAGTACTTC.

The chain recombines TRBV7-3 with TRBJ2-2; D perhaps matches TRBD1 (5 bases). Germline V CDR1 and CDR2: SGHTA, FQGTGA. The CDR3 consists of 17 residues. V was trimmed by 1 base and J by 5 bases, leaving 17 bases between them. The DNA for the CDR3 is TGTGCCAGCAGCTTAAATAGTTTCCAGGGAAGGACCGGGGAGCTGTTTTTT. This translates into CASSLNSFQGRTGELFF.

The DNA of the CDR3 is TGTGCCAGCAGTTTTTCCGGGGACTCTGGAAACACCATATATTTT. It yields the protein CASSFSGDSGNTIYF. The rearrangement joins TRBV6-5 to TRBJ1-3, with D unresolved. Germline V gene data show CDR1 as MNHEY and CDR2 as SVGAGI. The CDR3 sequence is 15 residues long. V lost 4 bases and J lost 0, with 10 bases in between.

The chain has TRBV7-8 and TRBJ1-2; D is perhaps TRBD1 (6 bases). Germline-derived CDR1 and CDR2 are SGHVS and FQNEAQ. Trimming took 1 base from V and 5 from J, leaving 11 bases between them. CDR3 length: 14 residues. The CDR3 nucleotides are TGTGCCAGCAGCTTAGAGGACAGTTCGTATGGCTACACCTTC. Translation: CASSLEDSSYGYTF.

CDR3 DNA: TGTGCCAGCAGCCAGAGGCCGAATGGCAATCAGCCCCAGCATTTT. The encoded protein is CASSQRPNGNQPQHF. The V gene is TRBV7-3, the J gene TRBJ1-5; D is unclear. CDR3 length equals 15 residues. Trimming cost V 5 bases and J 2 bases, with 13 bases left between them. Germline CDR1 and CDR2: SGHTA and FQGTGA.

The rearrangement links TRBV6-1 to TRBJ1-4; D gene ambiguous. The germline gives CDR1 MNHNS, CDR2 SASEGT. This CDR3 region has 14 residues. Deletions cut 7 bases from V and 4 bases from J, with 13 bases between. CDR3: CASINWFGNEKLFF. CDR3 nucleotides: TGTGCCAGCATAAATTGGTTTGGTAATGAAAAACTGTTTTTT.

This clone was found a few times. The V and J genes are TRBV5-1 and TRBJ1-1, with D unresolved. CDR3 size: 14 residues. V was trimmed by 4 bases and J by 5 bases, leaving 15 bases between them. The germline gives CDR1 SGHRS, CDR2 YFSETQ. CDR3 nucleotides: TGCGCCAGCAGCCTGGGCCCCGAGGGTACTGAAGCTTTCTTT. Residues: CASSLGPEGTEAFF.

The DNA of the CDR3 is TGTGCCAGCTCACCACTCTCGCCCAACCACTACGAGCAGTACTTC. As protein: CASSPLSPNHYEQYF. The genes are TRBV18 and TRBJ2-7; D is unclear. Germline CDR1 reads KGHSH; CDR2 reads LQKENI. V was pared by 1 base and J by 3 bases, with 13 bases between. The CDR3 spans 15 residues.

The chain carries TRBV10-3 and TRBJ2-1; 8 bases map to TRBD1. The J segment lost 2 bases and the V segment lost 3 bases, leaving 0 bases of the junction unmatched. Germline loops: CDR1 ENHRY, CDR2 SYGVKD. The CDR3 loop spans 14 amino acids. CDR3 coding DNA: TGTGCCATCAGTGAACAGGGGGCCTACAATGAGCAGTTCTTC. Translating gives CAISEQGAYNEQFF.

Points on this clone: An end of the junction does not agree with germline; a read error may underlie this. CDR3 bases: TGCGCCAGCAGGTTGGAGCCTAGCAATCAGCCCCAGCATTTT. It specifies CASRLEPSNQPQHF. The chain uses TRBV5-1 and TRBJ1-5, with D unresolved. Germline V gives CDR1 SGHRS, CDR2 YFSETQ. This CDR3 is built from 14 residues.

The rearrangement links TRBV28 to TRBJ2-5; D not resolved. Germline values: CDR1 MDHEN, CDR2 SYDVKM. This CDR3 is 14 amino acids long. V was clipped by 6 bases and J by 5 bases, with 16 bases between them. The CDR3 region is CASSPNRDTETQYF. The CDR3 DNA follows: TGTGCCAGCAGCCCGAATAGGGATACGGAGACCCAGTACTTC. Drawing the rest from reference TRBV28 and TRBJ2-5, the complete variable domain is DVKVTQSSRYLVKRTGEKVFLECVQDMDHENMFWYRQDPGLGLRLIYFSYDVKMKEKGDIPEGYSVSREKKERFSLILESASTNQTSMYLCASSPNRDTETQYFGPGTRLLVL.

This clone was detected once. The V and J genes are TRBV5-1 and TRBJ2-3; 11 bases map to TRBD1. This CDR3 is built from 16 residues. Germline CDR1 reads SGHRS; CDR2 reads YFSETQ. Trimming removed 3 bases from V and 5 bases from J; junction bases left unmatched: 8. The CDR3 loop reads CASSSRTGGGRDTQYF. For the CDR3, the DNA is TGCGCCAGCAGCTCTCGGACAGGGGGCGGCCGAGATACGCAGTATTTT. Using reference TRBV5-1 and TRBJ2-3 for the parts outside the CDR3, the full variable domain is KAGVTQTPRYLIKTRGQQVTLSCSPISGHRSVSWYQQTPGQGLQFLFEYFSETQRNKGNFPGRFSGRQFSNSRSEMNVSTLELGDSALYLCASSSRTGGGRDTQYFGPGTRLTVL.

CDR3 residues: CASSLTRAGGANEQFF. The CDR3 DNA sequence: TGTGCCAGCAGCTTAACGAGAGCAGGGGGCGCGAATGAGCAGTTCTTC. The chain uses TRBV7-3 and TRBJ2-1; 8 bases agree with TRBD1. After removal of 0 bases from V and 7 bases from J, the junction contained 8 bases not matched to a gene. The V gene's germline CDR1 is SGHTA and CDR2 FQGTGA. This CDR3 comprises 16 residues.

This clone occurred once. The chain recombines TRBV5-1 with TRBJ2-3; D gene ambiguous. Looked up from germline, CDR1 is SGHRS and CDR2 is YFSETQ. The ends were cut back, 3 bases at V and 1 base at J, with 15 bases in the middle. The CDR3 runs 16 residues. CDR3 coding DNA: TGCGCCAGCAGCTCTTTAGGTCGGCGAGGCACAGATACGCAGTATTTT. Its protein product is CASSSLGRRGTDTQYF. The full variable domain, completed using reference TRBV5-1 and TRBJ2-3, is KAGVTQTPRYLIKTRGQQVTLSCSPISGHRSVSWYQQTPGQGLQFLFEYFSETQRNKGNFPGRFSGRQFSNSRSEMNVSTLELGDSALYLCASSSLGRRGTDTQYFGPGTRLTVL.

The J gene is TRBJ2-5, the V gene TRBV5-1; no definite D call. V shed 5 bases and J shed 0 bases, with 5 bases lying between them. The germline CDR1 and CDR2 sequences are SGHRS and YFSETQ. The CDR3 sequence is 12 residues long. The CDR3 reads CASREDQETQYF. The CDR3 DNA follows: TGCGCCAGCAGAGAAGACCAAGAGACCCAGTACTTC.

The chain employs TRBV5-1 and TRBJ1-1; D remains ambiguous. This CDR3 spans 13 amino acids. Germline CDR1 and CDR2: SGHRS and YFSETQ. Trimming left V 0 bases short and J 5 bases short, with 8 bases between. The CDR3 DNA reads TGCGCCAGCAGCTTGGTAGGGTTGACTGAAGCTTTCTTT. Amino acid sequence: CASSLVGLTEAFF. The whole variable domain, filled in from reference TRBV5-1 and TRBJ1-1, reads KAGVTQTPRYLIKTRGQQVTLSCSPISGHRSVSWYQQTPGQGLQFLFEYFSETQRNKGNFPGRFSGRQFSNSRSEMNVSTLELGDSALYLCASSLVGLTEAFFGQGTRLTVV.

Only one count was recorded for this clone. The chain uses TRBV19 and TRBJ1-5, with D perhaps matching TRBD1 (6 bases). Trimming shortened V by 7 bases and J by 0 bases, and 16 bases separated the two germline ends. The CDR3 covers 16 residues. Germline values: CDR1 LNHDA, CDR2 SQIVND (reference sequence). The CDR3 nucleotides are TGTGCCAGTACCAGGGGAGGGGGGAATAGCAATCAGCCCCAGCATTTT. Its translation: CASTRGGGNSNQPQHF.

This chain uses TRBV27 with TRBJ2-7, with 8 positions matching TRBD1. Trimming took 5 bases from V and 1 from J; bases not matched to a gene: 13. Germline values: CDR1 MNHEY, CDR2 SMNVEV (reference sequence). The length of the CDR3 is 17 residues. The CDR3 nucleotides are TGTGCCAGCAGTCTCACCAAAGGGACAGGAATTTCCTACGAGCAGTACTTC. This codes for CASSLTKGTGISYEQYF.

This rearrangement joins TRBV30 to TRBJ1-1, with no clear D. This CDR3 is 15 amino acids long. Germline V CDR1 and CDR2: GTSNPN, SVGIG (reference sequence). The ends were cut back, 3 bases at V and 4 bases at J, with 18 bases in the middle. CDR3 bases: TGTGCCTGGAGCCTCCAAAGTTCTCGGCCCACTGAAGCTTTCTTT. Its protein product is CAWSLQSSRPTEAFF.